Listed below are T cell receptor beta chains from one sample, sequenced in a study of blood T cell repertoires in COVID-19. The assay was immunoSEQ multiplex PCR, and TCRdb's table has in-frame clones only and misses some. This table has around 35,000 clones, around nine tenths appearing once. The sequenced sample was peripheral blood. The receptors derive from a human donor in a cohort sampled during active COVID-19. Each CDR3 is given with its conserved first and last residue. Each record gives: D gene, V gene, clone size, J gene, CDR3 DNA, CDR3 protein. A D gene is named only where the DNA matches it firmly. Expanded clones are given a class, and other clones once, few, many or no size at all.

TRBD2	TRBV7-3	-	TRBJ2-5	TGTGCCAGCAGCCGATCGGGGACTAGCGGGAGCGAGACCCAGTACTTC	CASSRSGTSGSETQYF
-	TRBV27	-	TRBJ2-7	TGTGCCAGCAAAACAGCCTACGAGCAGTACTTC	CASKTAYEQYF
TRBD2	TRBV4-2	-	TRBJ2-7	TGTGCCAGCAGCCATGAACAGGGGACTAGCGGGAGCGGTGGCCACGAGCAGTACTTC	CASSHEQGTSGSGGHEQYF
-	TRBV27	-	TRBJ1-2	TGTGCCAGCACTCCTTCGGGCGGGGGGACCAACTATGGCTACACCTTC	CASTPSGGGTNYGYTF
TRBD2	TRBV5-1	-	TRBJ2-1	TGCGCCAGCAGCCTTCTTGCTAGCGGGAGGAACAATGAGCAGTTCTTC	CASSLLASGRNNEQFF
-	TRBV12-3/TRBV12-4	-	TRBJ2-1	TGTGCCAGCAGGCCCTCCGGAGGCAATGAGCAGTTCTTC	CASRPSGGNEQFF
-	TRBV25-1	-	TRBJ2-1	TGTGCCAGCAGCCCTACCCGACTAGTCAATGAGCAGTTCTTC	CASSPTRLVNEQFF
-	TRBV5-6	-	TRBJ1-2	TGTGCCAGCAGCCCTCTGGGCCAGGGACTACTTTATGGCTACACCTTC	CASSPLGQGLLYGYTF
-	TRBV23-1	-	TRBJ1-5	TGCGCCAGCAGTCAAACCATTGAAGGAAAGAGGGGGACCTATAGCAATCAGCCCCAGCATTTT	CASSQTIEGKRGTYSNQPQHF
-	TRBV11-2	once	TRBJ2-3	TGTGCCAGCAGCTCGGGGACTGCGGCAGATACGCAGTATTTT	CASSSGTAADTQYF
TRBD1	TRBV28	once	TRBJ2-7	TGTGCCAGCATTACTTCCGGGACAGGGTCTTACGAGCAGTACTTC	CASITSGTGSYEQYF
TRBD1	TRBV4-2	-	TRBJ1-4	TGTGCCAGCAGCCAAACCACAGGGGGCGCCGATGAAAAACTGTTTTTT	CASSQTTGGADEKLFF
TRBD2	TRBV5-4	-	TRBJ2-3	TGTGCCAGCAGCTTGGAACCTAGCGGGGGGGATACGCAGTATTTT	CASSLEPSGGDTQYF
-	TRBV20-1	-	TRBJ1-2	TGCAGTGCTAGTCGGTCTAACTATGGCTACACCTTC	CSASRSNYGYTF
TRBD2	TRBV28	-	TRBJ2-7	TGTGCCAGCAGTTCTAAGCCCATGGGACTAGCGGATTACGAGCAGTACTTC	CASSSKPMGLADYEQYF
-	TRBV5-1	-	TRBJ2-1	TGCGCCAGCAGCTTGGGACAGGCCGGCGATGAGCAGTTCTTC	CASSLGQAGDEQFF
-	TRBV11-2	-	TRBJ1-1	TGTGCCAGCAGCTTAGGCGGGACCGCTGAAGCTTTCTTT	CASSLGGTAEAFF
-	TRBV5-6	-	TRBJ1-1	TGTGCCAGCAGCCATGACATAAACACTGAAGCTTTCTTT	CASSHDINTEAFF
TRBD1	TRBV5-5	-	TRBJ2-2	TGTGCCAGCAGCTGGTCCGGGACAGGGAACACCGGGGAGCTGTTTTTT	CASSWSGTGNTGELFF
TRBD2	TRBV6-2/TRBV6-3	-	TRBJ2-7	TGTGCCAGCAGTTACGCCATACCGGGACTAGCGGGCTACGAGCAGTACTTC	CASSYAIPGLAGYEQYF
-	TRBV20-1	-	TRBJ1-6	TGCAGTGCTAGTTATTTAGACTATAATTCACCCCTCCACTTT	CSASYLDYNSPLHF
TRBD1	TRBV5-1	-	TRBJ2-7	TGCGCCAGCAGCTGGACAGGGAGTGACGAGCAGTACTTC	CASSWTGSDEQYF
-	TRBV9	-	TRBJ1-3	TGTGCCAGCAGCGTAGAGGGAGACTCTGGAAACACCATATATTTT	CASSVEGDSGNTIYF
-	TRBV7-9	once	TRBJ2-1	TGTGCCAGCAGCTTAGGTAGCGACTCCTACAATGAGCAGTTCTTC	CASSLGSDSYNEQFF
-	TRBV10-3	-	TRBJ1-1	TGTGCCATCAGTGAGTGGGGGGGGAACACTGAAGCTTTCTTT	CAISEWGGNTEAFF
-	TRBV6-5	-	TRBJ1-2	TGTGCCAGCGTGGTGAGGCCAGGGGCGTTCGATGGCTACACCTTC	CASVVRPGAFDGYTF
TRBD2	TRBV19	-	TRBJ2-7	TGTGCCAGTAGTATAGCGGGAGGGCCCGCCTACGAGCAGTACTTC	CASSIAGGPAYEQYF
-	TRBV6-5	-	TRBJ2-3	TGTGCCAGCAGACACACCTGGGTGGGGGGAGATACGCAGTATTTT	CASRHTWVGGDTQYF
-	TRBV7-2	-	TRBJ2-1	TGTGCCAGCAGCTCCAACAGGGACGCGTATGAGCAGTTCTTC	CASSSNRDAYEQFF
-	TRBV30	-	TRBJ1-4	TGTGCCTGGAGTGCGGGGTTTGATAATGAAAAACTGTTTTTT	CAWSAGFDNEKLFF
-	TRBV11-2	-	TRBJ1-1	TGTGCCAGCAGCAACCTACCGGGGACTGAAGCTTTCTTT	CASSNLPGTEAFF
TRBD2	TRBV5-1	once	TRBJ2-1	TGCGCCAGCAGCCTCGGGACTAGCGGGAGTGTAGATGAGCAGTTCTTC	CASSLGTSGSVDEQFF